This paragraph covers one T cell receptor beta chain sequence. The antigen remains undetermined. Both TRBC1 and TRBC2 were covered by a beta constant-region primer of two equimolar oligonucleotides. The cDNA 3' end received a ligated single-stranded oligonucleotide carrying the SP2 primer and a 12-nucleotide UMI. Each CDR3 protein is one row after TCRdb ran MiXCR on the UMI-ligation and nested PCR reads. The table shows about 150,000 distinct CDR3 sequences, with over 15% occurring only once. Alpha and beta libraries were amplified separately from the second PCR onward. CD8 T cells were positively selected from what remained after CD4 positive selection. The data belong to a study of naive and memory T cell subsets. Overall study results and limits: In CD4 and CD8 cells, diversity dropped from naive through EMRA.

The germline gives CDR1 SGHTA, CDR2 FQGNSA. With 1 base clipped from V and 5 bases from J, the junction kept 3 bases outside the gene matches. This CDR3 region has 14 residues. The sequence came from a human donor in good health. The sequenced sample was naive CD4+ T cells from blood. The gene calls are TRBV7-2 and TRBJ2-3, with TRBD2 matching 7 bases. The CDR3 nucleotides are TGTGCCAGCAGCTTAGGGGGGGGAGGAGATACGCAGTATTTT. This encodes CASSLGGGGDTQYF. Full variable domain (missing parts from reference TRBV7-2 and TRBJ2-3): GAGVSQSPSNKVTEKGKDVELRCDPISGHTALYWYRQSLGQGLEFLIYFQGNSAPDKSGLPSDRFSAERTGGSVSTLTIQRTQQEDSAVYLCASSLGGGGDTQYFGPGTRLTVL.